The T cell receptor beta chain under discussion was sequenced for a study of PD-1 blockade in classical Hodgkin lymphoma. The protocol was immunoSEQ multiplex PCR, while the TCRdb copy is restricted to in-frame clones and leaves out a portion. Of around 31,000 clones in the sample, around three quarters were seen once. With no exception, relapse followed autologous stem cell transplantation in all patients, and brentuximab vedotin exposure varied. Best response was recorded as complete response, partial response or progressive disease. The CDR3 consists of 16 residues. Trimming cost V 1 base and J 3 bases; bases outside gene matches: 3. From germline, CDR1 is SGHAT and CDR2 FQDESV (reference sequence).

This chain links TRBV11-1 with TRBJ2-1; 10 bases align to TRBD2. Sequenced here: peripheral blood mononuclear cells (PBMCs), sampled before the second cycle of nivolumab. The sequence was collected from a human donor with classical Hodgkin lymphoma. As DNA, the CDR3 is TGTGCCAGCAGCTTAGAGATAGCGGGAGGCTACAATGAGCAGTTCTTC. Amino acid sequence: CASSLEIAGGYNEQFF.